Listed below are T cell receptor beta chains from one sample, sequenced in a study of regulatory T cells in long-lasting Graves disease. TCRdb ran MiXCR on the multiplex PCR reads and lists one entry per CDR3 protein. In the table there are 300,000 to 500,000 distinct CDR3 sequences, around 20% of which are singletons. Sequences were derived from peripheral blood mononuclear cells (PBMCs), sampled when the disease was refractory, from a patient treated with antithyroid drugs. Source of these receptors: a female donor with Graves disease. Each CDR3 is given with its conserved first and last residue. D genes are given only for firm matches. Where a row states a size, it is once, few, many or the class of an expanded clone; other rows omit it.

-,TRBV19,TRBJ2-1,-,TGTGCCAGTAGTATAGGAACGGGGAGTGAGCAGTTCTTC,CASSIGTGSEQFF
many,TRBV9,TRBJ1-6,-,TGTGCCAGCAGCGAACAGGGTTATTCACCCCTCCACTTT,CASSEQGYSPLHF
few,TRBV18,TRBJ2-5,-,TGTGCCAGCTCACCAGGGGGCGGTTCAGAGACCCAGTACTTC,CASSPGGGSETQYF
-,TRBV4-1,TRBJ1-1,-,TGCGCCAGCAGCCAAGATGAGGGGGGGTGGAACACTGAAGCTTTCTTT,CASSQDEGGWNTEAFF
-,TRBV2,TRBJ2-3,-,TGTGCCAGCAGGCGGGGTCACACAGATACGCAGTATTTT,CASRRGHTDTQYF
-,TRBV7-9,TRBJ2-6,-,TGTGCCAGCAGCATCCTTGGGTCTGGGGCCAACGTCCTGACTTTC,CASSILGSGANVLTF
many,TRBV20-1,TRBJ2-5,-,TGCAGTGCTATCCGACTCGCCATTTTGGAGACCCAGTACTTC,CSAIRLAILETQYF
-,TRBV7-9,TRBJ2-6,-,TGTGCCAGCAGCACGCAGGGGCAGGAGGCTGGGGCCAACGTCCTGACTTTC,CASSTQGQEAGANVLTF
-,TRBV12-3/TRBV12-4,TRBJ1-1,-,TGTGCCAGCACTCCCCGGGCGCTCAGGGGAGGAGGCACTGAAGCTTTCTTT,CASTPRALRGGGTEAFF
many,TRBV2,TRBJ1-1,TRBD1,TGTGCCAGCAGCCGGGACAGGGCCGCTCTTGATGGCACTGAAGCTTTCTTT,CASSRDRAALDGTEAFF
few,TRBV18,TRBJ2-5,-,TGTGCCAGCTCACGGGGGGTTGCGGAAGAGACCCAGTACTTC,CASSRGVAEETQYF
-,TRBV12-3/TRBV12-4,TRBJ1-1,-,TGTGCCAGCAGTTTGATGGGCCAGACGGCAAACACTGAAGCTTTCTTT,CASSLMGQTANTEAFF
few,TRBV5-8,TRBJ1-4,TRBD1,TGTGCCAGCAGCTCTTTACCAGGGACAGGGGGCTTCGGAAAACTGTTTTTT,CASSSLPGTGGFGKLFF
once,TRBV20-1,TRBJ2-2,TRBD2,TGCAGTGCTAGAGTAGTCGGCGGGAGGGGCGGCACCGGGGAGCTGTTTTTT,CSARVVGGRGGTGELFF
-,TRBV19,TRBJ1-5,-,TGTGCCAGTAGTATCGCCGGGAGTCAGCCCCAGCATTTT,CASSIAGSQPQHF
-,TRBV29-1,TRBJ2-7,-,TGCAGCGTTGAATCGACAGGCTACGAGCAGTACTTC,CSVESTGYEQYF
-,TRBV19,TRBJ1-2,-,TGTGCCAGTAGTATCCCGCAAGAGTACTATGGCTACACCTTC,CASSIPQEYYGYTF
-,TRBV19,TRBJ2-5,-,TGTGCCAGTAGTATAGGTGGACAGCTACAAGAGACCCAGTACTTC,CASSIGGQLQETQYF
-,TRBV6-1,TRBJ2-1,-,TGTGCCAGCACCCGAGCGGAGATCGCCTACAATGAGCAGTTCTTC,CASTRAEIAYNEQFF
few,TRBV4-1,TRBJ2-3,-,TGCGCCAGCAGCCAAGCAGGTGTAGATACGCAGTATTTT,CASSQAGVDTQYF
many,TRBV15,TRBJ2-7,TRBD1,TGTGCCACCAGCAGAGCTGGGACAGGGGTCCACGAGCAGTACTTC,CATSRAGTGVHEQYF
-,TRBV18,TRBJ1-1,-,TGTGCCAGCTCACTTCGAGCCCAGGGAATGAACACTGAAGCTTTCTTT,CASSLRAQGMNTEAFF
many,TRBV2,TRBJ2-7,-,TGTGCCAGTGGGATCCTCTACGAGCAGTACTTC,CASGILYEQYF
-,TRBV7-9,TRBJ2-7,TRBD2,TGTGCCAGCAGTCGGGAGGACTTAAGGGAGCAGTACTTC,CASSREDLREQYF